Each of the 23 T cell receptor beta chains below was sequenced from the same sample in a study of shared clonotypes between healthy human individuals. Assay: immunoSEQ multiplex PCR; the TCRdb copy retains only in-frame clones and omits some. Among around 690,000 clones listed, roughly 88% were seen once. Specimen: memory CD8+ T cells from PBMCs. Subset denoted: CD45RO+ cells pooled with CCR7-negative TemRA cells. Every receptor here comes from a man aged 18 to 35 in good health. Some clones in this sample may be carry-over from other donors' samples.

J is TRBJ2-7 and V is TRBV28; D is perhaps TRBD2 (6 bases). This CDR3 is 15 amino acids long. Trimming removed 5 bases at V and 2 bases at J, with 16 bases between. The germline V gene encodes CDR1 MDHEN and CDR2 SYDVKM. CDR3 DNA: TGTGCCAGCAGTCCGACGAGGGACTGGACCTACGAGCAGTACTTC. Encoded protein: CASSPTRDWTYEQYF.

This chain connects TRBV5-8 to TRBJ1-2; tentatively, D is TRBD1 (6 bases). CDR1 SGHTS and CDR2 YDEGEE come from the germline V gene. This CDR3 has 15 residues. V shed 3 bases and J shed 3 bases, with 15 bases lying between them. The DNA for the CDR3 is TGTGCCAGCAGCTGGTTGACGGGGGCGGACTATGGCTACACCTTC. Translation gives CASSWLTGADYGYTF. The whole variable domain, remainder taken from reference TRBV5-8 and TRBJ1-2, is EAGVTQSPTHLIKTRGQQATLRCSPISGHTSVYWYQQALGLGLQFLLWYDEGEERNRGNFPPRFSGRQFPNYSSELNVNALELEDSALYLCASSWLTGADYGYTFGSGTRLTVV.

The V gene is TRBV5-5, the J gene TRBJ2-7; D is uncertain. CDR1 is SGHKS, CDR2 YYEKEE, per germline (reference sequence). This CDR3 contains 13 residues. V was clipped by 3 bases and J by 4 bases, with 11 bases between them. CDR3 nucleotide sequence: TGTGCCAGCAGCTGGCAGATCCGATACGAGCAGTACTTC. Translated: CASSWQIRYEQYF.

This clone showed up just a few times. The V and J genes are TRBV1 and TRBJ1-1; no check of the table's D call, TRBD1, against the DNA was made. TRBV1 is a known pseudogene. The CDR3 extends over 16 amino acids. CDR3 sequence reads: CTSSQVSGQGNTEAFF. As DNA, the CDR3 is TGCACCAGCAGCCAAGTTTCGGGACAGGGGAACACTGAAGCTTTCTTT.

The chain employs TRBV5-6 and TRBJ1-4; D is undetermined. The V end was cut by 1 base, the J end by 8 bases, with 12 bases between. The germline CDR1 and CDR2 sequences are SGHDT and YYEEEE. This CDR3 is built from 14 residues. This chain's CDR3 is CASSLKVREEKLFF. The DNA of the CDR3 is TGTGCCAGCAGCTTGAAAGTCCGGGAAGAAAAACTGTTTTTT.

The V gene is TRBV2, the J gene TRBJ2-3; D gene unclear. The CDR3 extends over 14 amino acids. Germline V gene data show CDR1 as SNHLY and CDR2 as FYNNEI. Trimming stripped 6 bases from V and 6 bases from J, with 16 bases between. CDR3 DNA: TGTGCCAGCAGCCTAGTTGGGTTTGGGGATACGCAGTATTTT. This encodes CASSLVGFGDTQYF.

The V gene is TRBV11-2, the J gene TRBJ1-6, with TRBD1 identical over 7 bases. Germline V CDR1 and CDR2: SGHAT, FQNNGV. Losses at the gene ends were 1 base for V and 8 bases for J; bases not matched to a gene: 14. This CDR3 has 18 residues. DNA of the CDR3: TGTGCCAGCAGCTTAGTGAGAGTAAACCGGGACAGCCATTCACCCCTCCACTTT. It specifies CASSLVRVNRDSHSPLHF.

In this sample, this clone turned up once. This chain links TRBV6-1 with TRBJ1-2; 10 nucleotides line up with TRBD1. Per the germline V gene, CDR1 is MNHNS and CDR2 is SASEGT. The CDR3 is made up of 15 amino acids. The V and J ends lost 6 bases and 8 bases, in that order; junction bases with no gene match: 12. CDR3 sequence: CASRRGTGELEGYTF. The CDR3 DNA is TGTGCCAGCAGACGAGGGACAGGGGAGTTAGAGGGCTACACCTTC.

The chain recombines TRBV6-6 with TRBJ2-3, with 8 bases lining up with TRBD1. The CDR3 covers 13 residues. V shed 4 bases and J 5 bases; nucleotides not matched to a gene: 2. The V gene's germline CDR1 is MNHNY and CDR2 SVGAGI (reference sequence). The CDR3 loop reads CASSFTGGDTQYF. CDR3 DNA sequence: TGTGCCAGCAGTTTCACAGGGGGAGATACGCAGTATTTT.

The J gene is TRBJ2-7, the V gene TRBV4-1, with 9 nucleotides matching TRBD2. Looked up from germline, CDR1 is MGHRA and CDR2 is YSYEKL. Losses at the gene ends were 2 bases for V and 4 bases for J; bases not matched to a gene: 9. The CDR3 is 16 amino acids. The CDR3 sequence is CASSQSTSGLPYEQYF. CDR3 nucleotides: TGCGCCAGCAGCCAATCGACTAGCGGACTTCCTTACGAGCAGTACTTC.

V and J are TRBV30 and TRBJ2-5; 12 bases are shared with TRBD2. The germline V gene has CDR1 GTSNPN and CDR2 SVGIG (reference sequence). V gave up 2 bases and J gave up 0 bases; unmatched junction bases: 7. This CDR3 is 17 amino acids long. CDR3 nucleotide sequence: TGTGCCTGGAGTCCCCTGACTAGCGGGAGAGACCAAGAGACCCAGTACTTC. Translating it yields CAWSPLTSGRDQETQYF.

The chain employs TRBV27 and TRBJ2-2; D is perhaps TRBD2 (5 bases). The CDR3 contains 13 residues. Germline-derived CDR1 and CDR2 are MNHEY and SMNVEV (reference sequence). V was clipped by 5 bases and J by 6 bases, with 10 bases between them. This chain's CDR3 is CASSDYYPGELFF. As DNA, the CDR3 is TGTGCCAGCAGTGACTATTATCCCGGGGAGCTGTTTTTT.

This chain links TRBV11-3 with TRBJ2-7; D gene unclear. Germline V gene lookup returns CDR1 SGHNT and CDR2 YENEEA. CDR3 length: 15 amino acids. V was cut by 4 bases and J by 4 bases, with 17 bases left in between. CDR3 in amino acids: CASSSPAATKYEQYF. The CDR3 DNA sequence: TGTGCCAGCAGCTCACCGGCGGCGACGAAATACGAGCAGTACTTC. The complete variable domain, with remaining parts taken from reference TRBV11-3 and TRBJ2-7, reads EAGVVQSPRYKIIEKKQPVAFWCNPISGHNTLYWYLQNLGQGPELLIRYENEEAVDDSQLPKDRFSAERLKGVDSTLKIQPAELGDSAVYLCASSSPAATKYEQYFGPGTRLTVT.

This chain joins TRBV19 and TRBJ2-4; tentative D call: TRBD1 (5 bases). CDR1 and CDR2 from the germline V gene are LNHDA and SQIVND (reference sequence). The CDR3 sequence is 16 residues long. Trimming took 5 bases from V and 0 from J, leaving 14 bases between them. The CDR3 region has the DNA TGTGCCAGTAGTGTACAACGCAGGGAAGCCAAAAACATTCAGTACTTC. The encoded protein is CASSVQRREAKNIQYF.

This sequence joins TRBV30 and TRBJ2-1; D is perhaps TRBD2 (6 bases). Germline CDR1 is GTSNPN and CDR2 is SVGIG (reference sequence). The CDR3 is 14 residues long. V dropped 8 bases and J dropped 0 bases, with 14 bases sitting between them. The CDR3 loop is CAGVAVSSYNEQFF. The DNA of the CDR3 is TGTGCCGGGGTAGCGGTGAGCTCCTACAATGAGCAGTTCTTC.

The rearrangement links TRBV7-6 to TRBJ1-5; D ambiguous. In germline, CDR1 is SGHVS, CDR2 FNYEAQ. V lost 4 bases, J lost 0 bases, and 4 bases lay in between. This CDR3 is 13 amino acids long. The CDR3 spells CASSSVSNQPQHF. The CDR3 bases are TGTGCCAGCAGCTCAGTTAGCAATCAGCCCCAGCATTTT.

V gene TRBV5-8 combines with J gene TRBJ1-2; possibly TRBD1 for D (5 bases). CDR3 length: 14 residues. Trimming cost V 3 bases and J 2 bases, with 11 bases left between them. The germline V gene encodes CDR1 SGHTS and CDR2 YDEGEE. The CDR3 is CASSSPTENYGYTF. The CDR3 nucleotides are TGTGCCAGCAGCTCCCCGACAGAAAACTATGGCTACACCTTC.

V usage is TRBV5-5 and J usage is TRBJ2-4, with 7 bases that match TRBD1. V gave up 2 bases and J gave up 6 bases; unmatched junction bases: 14. Germline V gene sequence: CDR1 SGHKS, CDR2 YYEKEE (reference sequence). This CDR3 comprises 17 residues. CDR3 coding DNA: TGTGCCAGCAGCTTAGGGGTACAGGGGTTTCTAGGAAACATTCAGTACTTC. Protein sequence: CASSLGVQGFLGNIQYF. The full variable domain, completed using reference TRBV5-5 and TRBJ2-4, is DAGVTQSPTHLIKTRGQQVTLRCSPISGHKSVSWYQQVLGQGPQFIFQYYEKEERGRGNFPDRFSARQFPNYSSELNVNALLLGDSALYLCASSLGVQGFLGNIQYFGAGTRLSVL.

The V gene is TRBV28, the J gene TRBJ2-7, with D possibly being TRBD1 (6 bases). Between the trimmed V and J ends, which lost 6 bases and 3 bases, there was a span of 15 bases. CDR3 length equals 14 residues. Germline V gene data show CDR1 as MDHEN and CDR2 as SYDVKM. The CDR3 nucleotides read TGTGCCAGCAGATCCGGGACACAGTACTACGAGCAGTACTTC. It translates to CASRSGTQYYEQYF.

The V call is TRBV5-1, the J call TRBJ2-7; no firm D call. The CDR3 runs to 16 residues. Trimming removed 0 bases at V and 1 base at J, with 14 bases between. CDR1 SGHRS and CDR2 YFSETQ come from the germline V gene. CDR3 protein: CASSLDFSLTSYEQYF. The CDR3 nucleotides read TGCGCCAGCAGCTTGGACTTCTCCCTAACTTCCTACGAGCAGTACTTC.

Regarding this clone: Other DNA sequences from this sample encode an identical CDR3 as well. The V and J genes are TRBV4-1 and TRBJ1-3, with TRBD1 matching 8 bases. In germline, CDR1 is MGHRA, CDR2 YSYEKL. With V trimmed by 1 base and J by 1 base, 9 bases remained unmatched. The CDR3 has 18 amino acids. CDR3 nucleotides: TGCGCCAGCAGCCAAGTTCGGCGGACAGGGTGGTCTGGAAACACCATATATTTT. It is translated as CASSQVRRTGWSGNTIYF.

The rearrangement links TRBV5-8 to TRBJ1-1; no clear D gene. Germline V gene sequence: CDR1 SGHTS, CDR2 YDEGEE. Trimming removed 4 bases from V and 0 bases from J, with 13 bases in between. The CDR3 spans 15 residues. The CDR3 protein is CASSTGPNMNTEAFF. The CDR3 DNA sequence: TGTGCCAGCAGCACCGGACCGAACATGAACACTGAAGCTTTCTTT.

The chain combines TRBV4-3 with TRBJ2-3, with 7 bases matching TRBD1. Unmatched junction bases numbered 4, after V lost 0 bases and J lost 4 bases. Germline V lookup: CDR1 LGHNA, CDR2 YSLEER. This CDR3 is 15 amino acids long. In nucleotides, the CDR3 is TGCGCCAGCAGCCAAGATGGGACAGTAGCAGATACGCAGTATTTT. As protein: CASSQDGTVADTQYF.